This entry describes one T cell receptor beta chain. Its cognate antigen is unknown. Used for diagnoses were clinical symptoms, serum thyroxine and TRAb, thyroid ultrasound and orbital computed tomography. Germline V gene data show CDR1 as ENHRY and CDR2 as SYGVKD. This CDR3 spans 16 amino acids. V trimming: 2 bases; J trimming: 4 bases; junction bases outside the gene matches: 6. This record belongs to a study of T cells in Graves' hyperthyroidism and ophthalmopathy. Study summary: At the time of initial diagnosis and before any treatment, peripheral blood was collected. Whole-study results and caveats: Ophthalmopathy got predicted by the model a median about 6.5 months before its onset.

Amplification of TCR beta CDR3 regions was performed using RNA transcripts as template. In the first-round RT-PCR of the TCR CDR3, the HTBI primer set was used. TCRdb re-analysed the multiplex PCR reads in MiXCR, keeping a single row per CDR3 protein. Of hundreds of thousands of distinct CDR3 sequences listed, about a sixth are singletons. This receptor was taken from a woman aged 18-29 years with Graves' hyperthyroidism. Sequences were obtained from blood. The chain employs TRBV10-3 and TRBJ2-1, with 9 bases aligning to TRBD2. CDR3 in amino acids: CAISESAGGTYNEQFF. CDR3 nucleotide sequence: TGTGCCATCAGTGAGAGTGCGGGGGGGACGTACAATGAGCAGTTCTTC.